Listed below are T cell receptor beta chains from one sample, sequenced in a study of cytomegalovirus exposure and HLA in healthy donors. Assay used: immunoSEQ multiplex PCR; TCRdb lists only in-frame clones, some missing. The data contain more than 80,000 clones, less than 85% of them seen just once; the ten biggest clones take up 3.5% to 5%. The sequenced sample consisted of PBMCs. Receptors were obtained from a man aged 60-69 years in good health and CMV-seronegative. The CDR3 runs from the conserved cysteine through the conserved F or W. Each record gives: J gene, clone size, V gene, D gene, CDR3 DNA, CDR3 protein. D genes are given only for firm matches. Size values are once, few and many counts, or a class for expanded clones, and some rows have none.

J gene: TRBJ2-5
clone size: once
V gene: TRBV2
D gene: .
CDR3 DNA: TGTGCCAGCAGTGAAGCCGGGACTGAAGTCCGGGAGACCCAGTACTTC
CDR3 protein: CASSEAGTEVRETQYF

J gene: TRBJ1-3
clone size: .
V gene: TRBV9
D gene: .
CDR3 DNA: TGTGCCAGCAGCGTAGATTACACAGGCTCTGGAAACACCATATATTTT
CDR3 protein: CASSVDYTGSGNTIYF

J gene: TRBJ1-1
clone size: .
V gene: TRBV7-8
D gene: .
CDR3 DNA: TGTGCCAGCAGCTTAGGTCAGAACACTGAAGCTTTCTTT
CDR3 protein: CASSLGQNTEAFF

J gene: TRBJ2-7
clone size: .
V gene: TRBV5-1
D gene: .
CDR3 DNA: TGCGCCAGCAGCCCTTGGGCATTCGGCTCCTACGAGCAGTACTTC
CDR3 protein: CASSPWAFGSYEQYF

J gene: TRBJ1-2
clone size: .
V gene: TRBV14
D gene: .
CDR3 DNA: TGTGCCAGCAGCCAAGATATTGGATGGAGGGGTGGCTACACCTTC
CDR3 protein: CASSQDIGWRGGYTF

J gene: TRBJ1-6
clone size: .
V gene: TRBV30
D gene: .
CDR3 DNA: TGTGCCTGGAGTATCAGGGGTAATTCACCCCTCCACTTT
CDR3 protein: CAWSIRGNSPLHF

J gene: TRBJ2-3
clone size: .
V gene: TRBV7-3
D gene: TRBD2
CDR3 DNA: TGTGCCAGCAGCCAACTAGCGGGTTCAGATACGCAGTATTTT
CDR3 protein: CASSQLAGSDTQYF

J gene: TRBJ1-1
clone size: .
V gene: TRBV7-9
D gene: TRBD1
CDR3 DNA: TGTGCCAGCGGGTGGACAGGGGAAGGGGACACTGAAGCTTTCTTT
CDR3 protein: CASGWTGEGDTEAFF

J gene: TRBJ1-6
clone size: few
V gene: TRBV30
D gene: TRBD1
CDR3 DNA: TGTGCCAGCAACAGGGGGCGGGCACCCCTCCACTTT
CDR3 protein: CASNRGRAPLHF

J gene: TRBJ2-1
clone size: .
V gene: TRBV6-6
D gene: TRBD2
CDR3 DNA: TGTGCCAGCAGTCCGGGACTAGCGGGCCTTGGGGAGCAGTTCTTC
CDR3 protein: CASSPGLAGLGEQFF

J gene: TRBJ2-7
clone size: .
V gene: TRBV7-7
D gene: .
CDR3 DNA: TGTGCTAGCAGCCCTTGTGTCCTACTTACCTACGAGCAGTACTTC
CDR3 protein: CASSPCVLLTYEQYF

J gene: TRBJ2-5
clone size: few
V gene: TRBV5-4
D gene: .
CDR3 DNA: TGTGCCAGCAGCTTGGGTTCCGGGGGTGGGACCCAGTACTTC
CDR3 protein: CASSLGSGGGTQYF

J gene: TRBJ1-6
clone size: .
V gene: TRBV2
D gene: .
CDR3 DNA: TGTGCCAGCAGTGAAGACTATACGGAACGTAATTCACCCCTCCACTTT
CDR3 protein: CASSEDYTERNSPLHF

J gene: TRBJ1-2
clone size: .
V gene: TRBV7-9
D gene: .
CDR3 DNA: TGTGCCAGCAGCTTAGGGGGAGAGGCGGCGCTTGGTGGCTACACCTTC
CDR3 protein: CASSLGGEAALGGYTF

J gene: TRBJ1-2
clone size: .
V gene: TRBV2
D gene: TRBD1
CDR3 DNA: TGTGCCAGCAGTCCGGACAGGGGTAGAGTCTATGGCTACACCTTC
CDR3 protein: CASSPDRGRVYGYTF

J gene: TRBJ2-7
clone size: few
V gene: TRBV11-2
D gene: TRBD1
CDR3 DNA: TGTGCCAGCAGCGTAGGCGGCAGGGGGCGAAGTGGGGGCTACGAGCAGTACTTC
CDR3 protein: CASSVGGRGRSGGYEQYF

J gene: TRBJ2-5
clone size: .
V gene: TRBV6-1
D gene: .
CDR3 DNA: TGTGCCAGCAGGGCCTCAGGGATATCCCAAGAGACCCAGTACTTC
CDR3 protein: CASRASGISQETQYF

J gene: TRBJ1-6
clone size: once
V gene: TRBV27
D gene: .
CDR3 DNA: TGTGCCAGCAGTCCGCAGGCGTTTAATTCACCCCTCCACTTT
CDR3 protein: CASSPQAFNSPLHF

J gene: TRBJ1-5
clone size: .
V gene: TRBV2
D gene: TRBD1
CDR3 DNA: TGTGCCTCGACAGGGGTCAGCAATCAGCCCCAGCATTTT
CDR3 protein: CASTGVSNQPQHF

J gene: TRBJ2-1
clone size: few
V gene: TRBV11-2
D gene: .
CDR3 DNA: TGTGCCAGCAGCTTAGTGGCCAAAAATGAGCAGTTCTTC
CDR3 protein: CASSLVAKNEQFF

J gene: TRBJ2-5
clone size: .
V gene: TRBV12-5
D gene: .
CDR3 DNA: TGTGCTAGTGGCCCGGAAGAGACCCAGTACTTC
CDR3 protein: CASGPEETQYF

J gene: TRBJ2-5
clone size: .
V gene: TRBV2
D gene: TRBD1
CDR3 DNA: TGTGCCAGCAGTGAAGCAAGGACAGGGCAAGAGACCCAGTACTTC
CDR3 protein: CASSEARTGQETQYF

J gene: TRBJ1-1
clone size: .
V gene: TRBV9
D gene: .
CDR3 DNA: TGTGCCAGCGACGAGGGGGACGGAACTGAAGCTTTCTTT
CDR3 protein: CASDEGDGTEAFF

J gene: TRBJ2-7
clone size: .
V gene: TRBV2
D gene: TRBD1
CDR3 DNA: TGTGCCAGCCGAGTGACAGGGCTGATCTACGAGCAGTACTTC
CDR3 protein: CASRVTGLIYEQYF

J gene: TRBJ1-1
clone size: few
V gene: TRBV7-3
D gene: .
CDR3 DNA: TGTGCCAGCAGCTATACAGGGAACACTGAAGCTTTCTTT
CDR3 protein: CASSYTGNTEAFF

J gene: TRBJ2-7
clone size: .
V gene: TRBV5-6
D gene: .
CDR3 DNA: TGTGCCAGCAGCTTAGGACAAGGTAACTACGAGCAGTACTTC
CDR3 protein: CASSLGQGNYEQYF

J gene: TRBJ1-2
clone size: .
V gene: TRBV5-1
D gene: TRBD1
CDR3 DNA: TGCGCCAGCAGCTTGGGGGACAGGGCCGATCGAAACTATGGCTACACCTTC
CDR3 protein: CASSLGDRADRNYGYTF

J gene: TRBJ1-4
clone size: .
V gene: TRBV27
D gene: TRBD1
CDR3 DNA: TGTGCCAGCACCCCCCGGGACAGGGCGTTTAGGGAAAAACTGTTTTTT
CDR3 protein: CASTPRDRAFREKLFF

J gene: TRBJ1-5
clone size: once
V gene: TRBV9
D gene: .
CDR3 DNA: TGTGCCAGCAGCATTGGACAGAGAGATCAGCCCCAGCATTTT
CDR3 protein: CASSIGQRDQPQHF

J gene: TRBJ2-1
clone size: few
V gene: TRBV6-4
D gene: TRBD2
CDR3 DNA: TGTGCCAGCGGTAACCCGGGACTAGCGGTTAATGAGCAGTTCTTC
CDR3 protein: CASGNPGLAVNEQFF

J gene: TRBJ1-6
clone size: .
V gene: TRBV9
D gene: TRBD1
CDR3 DNA: TGTGCCAGCAGCGTGGACAGGGGATATTCACCCCTCCACTTT
CDR3 protein: CASSVDRGYSPLHF

J gene: TRBJ2-6
clone size: .
V gene: TRBV9
D gene: TRBD2
CDR3 DNA: TGTGCCAGCAGGCCGGGGGGAACCCGTGGGGCCAACGTCCTGACTTTC
CDR3 protein: CASRPGGTRGANVLTF

J gene: TRBJ2-7
clone size: .
V gene: TRBV7-9
D gene: .
CDR3 DNA: TGTTCCAGCAGCCCCGAGGGGGGACAGTGGAATGACGAGCAGTACTTC
CDR3 protein: CSSSPEGGQWNDEQYF

J gene: TRBJ2-1
clone size: .
V gene: TRBV30
D gene: .
CDR3 DNA: TGTGCCTGGACACAGTCCTCCTACAATGAGCAGTTCTTC
CDR3 protein: CAWTQSSYNEQFF

J gene: TRBJ2-7
clone size: .
V gene: TRBV2
D gene: .
CDR3 DNA: TGTGCCAGCAGTGAAGCTGCGCCGTCGTCCTCCTACGAGCAGTACTTC
CDR3 protein: CASSEAAPSSSYEQYF

J gene: TRBJ1-3
clone size: .
V gene: TRBV10-1
D gene: .
CDR3 DNA: TGCGCCAGCAGTGAGAACCCAAAGGGAGCTGGAAACACCATATATTTT
CDR3 protein: CASSENPKGAGNTIYF

J gene: TRBJ2-7
clone size: .
V gene: TRBV29-1
D gene: .
CDR3 DNA: TGCAGCGTTGAAGATACGACTTCTTCCTACGAGCAGTACTTC
CDR3 protein: CSVEDTTSSYEQYF

J gene: TRBJ2-3
clone size: .
V gene: TRBV6-1
D gene: TRBD1
CDR3 DNA: TGTGCCAGCAGTGAAGGGGACAGGGGAAGAGATACGCAGTATTTT
CDR3 protein: CASSEGDRGRDTQYF

J gene: TRBJ2-2
clone size: .
V gene: TRBV10-3
D gene: .
CDR3 DNA: TGTGCCATCAGCCCGGGATCGAACACCGGGGAGCTGTTTTTT
CDR3 protein: CAISPGSNTGELFF

J gene: TRBJ2-2
clone size: .
V gene: TRBV2
D gene: .
CDR3 DNA: TGTGCCAGCAGTGTAATGAGACAGCTATCCACCGGGGAGCTGTTTTTT
CDR3 protein: CASSVMRQLSTGELFF